Listed below are T cell receptor beta chains from one sample, sequenced in a study of CD8 T cells in ankylosing spondylitis. In TCRdb, the 5' RACE reads were re-called with MiXCR into one record per CDR3 protein. The table records hundreds of thousands of distinct CDR3 sequences, under 25% of them present only once. Sequencing used blood, either unsorted or a sorted T cell fraction (not recorded which). The receptors were sampled from a female donor with ankylosing spondylitis or in good health (not recorded which). Both conserved end residues are part of each CDR3. The order of the fields is V gene, CDR3 length, J gene, CDR3 protein.

v_gene: TRBV20-1; len: 12; j_gene: TRBJ2-2; CDR3aa: CSARRPTGELFF
v_gene: TRBV7-2; len: 11; j_gene: TRBJ1-1; CDR3aa: CACSLAGLAFF
v_gene: TRBV20-1; len: 13; j_gene: TRBJ2-7; CDR3aa: CSVNLQSSYEQYF
v_gene: TRBV29-1; len: 15; j_gene: TRBJ2-1; CDR3aa: CSVQTNRDSSREQFF
v_gene: TRBV5-1; len: 15; j_gene: TRBJ2-1; CDR3aa: CASSLEGSTYNEQFF
v_gene: TRBV29-1; len: 12; j_gene: TRBJ1-5; CDR3aa: CSVADRNQPQHF
v_gene: TRBV10-1; len: 14; j_gene: TRBJ2-7; CDR3aa: CASKNGRTSYEQYF
v_gene: TRBV5-1; len: 14; j_gene: TRBJ2-7; CDR3aa: CASSLLRGPYEQYF
v_gene: TRBV2; len: 15; j_gene: TRBJ2-3; CDR3aa: CASTWGGQGAHTQYF
v_gene: TRBV3-1; len: 16; j_gene: TRBJ1-5; CDR3aa: CASSRPGNHSNQPQHF
v_gene: TRBV6-1; len: 14; j_gene: TRBJ2-7; CDR3aa: CASRPGLAAYEQYF
v_gene: TRBV20-1; len: 14; j_gene: TRBJ2-7; CDR3aa: CSAVSGVPSYEQYF
v_gene: TRBV5-1; len: 15; j_gene: TRBJ1-2; CDR3aa: CASSLDPLRGLGYTF
v_gene: TRBV15; len: 16; j_gene: TRBJ2-7; CDR3aa: CATSRGMKRGTYEQYF
v_gene: TRBV5-1; len: 14; j_gene: TRBJ2-5; CDR3aa: CASSGGQPKETQYF
v_gene: TRBV5-5; len: 14; j_gene: TRBJ2-2; CDR3aa: CASSLVSGTGELFF
v_gene: TRBV7-2; len: 12; j_gene: TRBJ2-7; CDR3aa: CASSVGQYEQYF
v_gene: TRBV12-3/TRBV12-4; len: 14; j_gene: TRBJ1-1; CDR3aa: CASSWGVVRTEAFF
v_gene: TRBV29-1; len: 11; j_gene: TRBJ2-7; CDR3aa: CSGKTGDEQYF
v_gene: TRBV20-1; len: 15; j_gene: TRBJ2-1; CDR3aa: CSARNPSSSYNEQFF
v_gene: TRBV4-2; len: 14; j_gene: TRBJ2-7; CDR3aa: CASSQVSGSGEQYF
v_gene: TRBV5-1; len: 15; j_gene: TRBJ2-1; CDR3aa: CASSSQPRGDNEQFF
v_gene: TRBV7-2; len: 15; j_gene: TRBJ2-2; CDR3aa: CASSLSGTSLGELFF
v_gene: TRBV14; len: 15; j_gene: TRBJ2-2; CDR3aa: CASSRLAGVPGELFF
v_gene: TRBV6-6; len: 12; j_gene: TRBJ2-1; CDR3aa: CASSYSRYEQFF
v_gene: TRBV29-1; len: 12; j_gene: TRBJ2-5; CDR3aa: CSGGQTQETQYF
v_gene: TRBV7-2; len: 17; j_gene: TRBJ2-3; CDR3aa: CASSPRSGPHSTDTQYF
v_gene: TRBV6-2/TRBV6-3; len: 15; j_gene: TRBJ2-2; CDR3aa: CASSAHRELTGELFF
v_gene: TRBV6-5; len: 11; j_gene: TRBJ2-7; CDR3aa: CASGRAYEQYF
v_gene: TRBV6-5; len: 12; j_gene: TRBJ1-2; CDR3aa: CASRGTFRGYTF
v_gene: TRBV12-3/TRBV12-4; len: 14; j_gene: TRBJ2-1; CDR3aa: CASSLDGSHNEQFF
v_gene: TRBV7-2; len: 16; j_gene: TRBJ2-1; CDR3aa: CASSPLGLAGDYEQFF
v_gene: TRBV6-5; len: 16; j_gene: TRBJ2-7; CDR3aa: CASSSSAGRGNYEQYF
v_gene: TRBV7-2; len: 17; j_gene: TRBJ2-2; CDR3aa: CASSLRQGTSNTGELFF
v_gene: TRBV27; len: 14; j_gene: TRBJ2-7; CDR3aa: CASSLSTGGYEQYF
v_gene: TRBV7-2; len: 14; j_gene: TRBJ2-2; CDR3aa: CASSSGHNTGELFF